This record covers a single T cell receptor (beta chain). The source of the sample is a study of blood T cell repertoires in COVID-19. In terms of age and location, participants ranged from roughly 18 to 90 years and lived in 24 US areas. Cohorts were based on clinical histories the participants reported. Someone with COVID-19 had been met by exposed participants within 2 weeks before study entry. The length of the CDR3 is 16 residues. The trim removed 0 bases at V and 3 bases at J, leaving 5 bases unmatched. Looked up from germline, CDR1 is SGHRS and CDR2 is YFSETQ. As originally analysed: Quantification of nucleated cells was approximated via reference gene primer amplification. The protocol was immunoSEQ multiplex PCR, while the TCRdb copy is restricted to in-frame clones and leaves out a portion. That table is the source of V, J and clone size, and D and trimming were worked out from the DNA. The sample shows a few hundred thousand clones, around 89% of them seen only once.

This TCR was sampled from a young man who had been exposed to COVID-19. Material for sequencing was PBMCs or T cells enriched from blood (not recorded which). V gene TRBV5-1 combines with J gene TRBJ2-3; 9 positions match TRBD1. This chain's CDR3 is CASSLGAGQGTDTQYF. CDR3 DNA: TGCGCCAGCAGCTTGGGGGCGGGACAGGGAACAGATACGCAGTATTTT.